Listed here are 27 T cell receptor beta chains from one sample, sequenced in a study of T-cell reconstitution after alpha-beta-depleted transplantation in children. TCRbeta library preparation incorporated unique molecular identifiers. Using its own MiXCR run on the PCR reads, TCRdb lists one record per CDR3 protein. This table has 200,000 to 300,000 distinct CDR3 sequences, 12% appearing once. This sample comprised PBMCs from the stem cell graft donor, obtained from the stem cell graft. The receptor source for this set is a human donor who donated a stem cell graft to a child with acute lymphoblastic leukemia.

This clonotype showed up many times. This chain uses TRBV29-1 with TRBJ2-5; TRBD1 might be the D (8 bases). Germline CDR1 reads SQVTM; CDR2 reads ANQGSEA. The V end was cut by 4 bases, the J end by 2 bases, with 17 bases between. CDR3 length: 15 amino acids. CDR3 amino acids: CSVGSNRGGQETQYF. CDR3 DNA: TGCAGCGTTGGATCGAACAGGGGGGGACAAGAGACCCAGTACTTC.

This clonotype was detected many times. This sequence joins TRBV7-9 and TRBJ2-7, with D perhaps assigned TRBD1 or TRBD2 (5 bases each). This CDR3 has 15 residues. Germline lookup yields CDR1 SEHNR and CDR2 FQNEAQ (reference sequence). V lost 3 bases and J 5 bases, leaving 17 bases between the germline ends. In nucleotides, the CDR3 is TGTGCCAGCAGCTTTACTCCCCCGAGGGGTCACGAGCAGTACTTC. Translated, it gives CASSFTPPRGHEQYF.

The V gene is TRBV30, the J gene TRBJ1-2; D possibly corresponds to TRBD1 (6 bases). Per germline, CDR1 GTSNPN and CDR2 SVGIG (reference sequence). Trimming stripped 8 bases from V and 4 bases from J, with 17 bases between. The CDR3 runs 13 residues. CDR3 loop: CAGGLSDFYGYTF. The CDR3 region has the DNA TGTGCCGGGGGCCTTTCTGACTTCTATGGCTACACCTTC.

This clonotype has at least ten counts. DNA for the CDR3: TGCAGTGCTAGAAACAGCTTAAACTATGGCTACACCTTC. Translated: CSARNSLNYGYTF. This chain joins TRBV20-1 and TRBJ1-2; D is unresolved. The CDR3 sequence is 13 residues long. Germline V gives CDR1 DFQATT, CDR2 SNEGSKA (reference sequence). The V and J ends lost 2 bases and 2 bases respectively, with 9 bases between them.

On this clonotype: Since a much larger clone is just one base distant, this may be a read error. V gene TRBV15 combines with J gene TRBJ1-1; D remains ambiguous. Germline lookup yields CDR1 LNHNV and CDR2 YYDKDF (reference sequence). Deletions cut 8 bases from V and 4 bases from J, with 11 bases between. This CDR3 region has 12 residues. The CDR3 loop reads CATGRVGTEAFF. The DNA for the CDR3 is TGTGCCACCGGACGAGTGGGCACTGAAGCTTTCTTT.

This clonotype was seen at least ten times. This chain links TRBV29-1 with TRBJ1-1; D is uncertain. Trimming pared 3 bases from V and 3 bases from J, leaving 2 bases between. Germline V gives CDR1 SQVTM, CDR2 ANQGSEA. This CDR3 has 10 residues. CDR3 residues: CSVEHTEAFF. CDR3 sequence (DNA): TGCAGCGTTGAGCACACTGAAGCTTTCTTT. Supplemented by reference TRBV29-1 and TRBJ1-1, the full variable domain reads SAVISQKPSRDICQRGTSLTIQCQVDSQVTMMFWYRQQPGQSLTLIATANQGSEATYESGFVIDKFPISRPNLTFSTLTVSNMSPEDSSIYLCSVEHTEAFFGQGTRLTVV.

Ten or more counts support this clonotype. The chain has TRBV14 and TRBJ1-3; D gene uncertain. CDR1 SGHDN and CDR2 FVKESK come from the germline V gene. Trimming removed 1 base at V and 0 bases at J, with 7 bases between. The CDR3 sequence is 15 residues long. Here the CDR3 reads CASSQVATSGNTIYF. CDR3 sequence (DNA): TGTGCCAGCAGCCAAGTTGCTACCTCTGGAAACACCATATATTTT.

This clonotype was observed at least ten times. This rearrangement joins TRBV10-3 to TRBJ2-3; 14 bases are shared with TRBD2. The CDR3 spans 18 residues. CDR1 and CDR2 (germline): ENHRY, SYGVKD. The J segment lost 0 bases and the V segment lost 6 bases, leaving 8 bases of the junction unmatched. CDR3 amino acids: CAIRTGLAGAPSTDTQYF. CDR3 nucleotides: TGTGCCATCAGGACGGGACTAGCGGGGGCCCCTAGCACAGATACGCAGTATTTT.

This clonotype was observed many times. CDR3 amino acids: CASKGGRHEKLFF. DNA of the CDR3: TGTGCCAGCAAGGGGGGGCGCCACGAAAAACTGTTTTTT. The chain combines TRBV27 with TRBJ1-4; possibly TRBD1 for D (6 bases). The CDR3 has 13 residues. Germline CDR1 is MNHEY and CDR2 is SMNVEV (reference sequence). Trimming removed 7 bases at V and 8 bases at J, with 14 bases between.

Worth noting for this clonotype: This may arise from a read error, as a much more abundant clone is one base away. The genes are TRBV20-1 and TRBJ2-7, with 7 bases aligning to TRBD2. This CDR3 contains 14 residues. Germline V gives CDR1 DFQATT, CDR2 SNEGSKA (reference sequence). CDR3 sequence: CCARVQRGSYEQYF. CDR3 DNA sequence: TGCTGTGCTAGAGTCCAGCGGGGCTCCTACGAGCAGTACTTC.

Many counts were recorded for this clonotype. This chain uses TRBV5-1 with TRBJ2-1, with D hard to call. Trimming took 1 base from V and 7 from J, leaving 9 bases between them. Germline V CDR1 and CDR2: SGHRS, YFSETQ. The length of the CDR3 is 13 residues. The CDR3 nucleotides are TGCGCCAGCAGCTTGCCACTCGAAAATGAGCAGTTCTTC. It translates to CASSLPLENEQFF.

This clonotype was found a few times. The gene calls are TRBV10-3 and TRBJ2-1; 10 bases map to TRBD2. Trimming removed 4 bases from V and 5 bases from J; junction bases left unmatched: 11. The CDR3 runs to 17 residues. CDR1 is ENHRY, CDR2 SYGVKD, per germline. The CDR3 DNA is TGTGCCATCAGTGCCACAGACGTAGCGGGAGGAAACAATGAGCAGTTCTTC. Translation gives CAISATDVAGGNNEQFF.

This clonotype was picked up many times. V is TRBV4-2 and J is TRBJ1-5, with a possible D match to TRBD1 (5 bases). Trimming removed 1 base at V and 9 bases at J, with 16 bases between. The CDR3 sequence is 15 residues long. CDR1 and CDR2 from the germline V gene are LGHNA and YNFKEQ. CDR3 sequence: CASSQGRDPGGPQHF. The CDR3 coding sequence is TGTGCCAGCAGCCAAGGCCGGGACCCCGGGGGGCCCCAGCATTTT.

This clonotype was seen only a few times. The rearrangement uses TRBV10-3 and TRBJ2-2, with 7 bases aligning to TRBD2. The CDR3 runs 16 residues. The V gene end was trimmed by 5 bases and the J gene end by 2 bases; junction bases not matched to a gene: 8. Germline V gene lookup returns CDR1 ENHRY and CDR2 SYGVKD. CDR3 in amino acids: CAISSASGPNTGELFF. The CDR3 DNA sequence: TGTGCCATCAGTTCTGCTAGCGGACCTAACACCGGGGAGCTGTTTTTT.

This clonotype has ten or more counts. The J gene is TRBJ2-7, the V gene TRBV4-2; either TRBD1 or TRBD2 may fit D (5 bases each). Germline CDR1 is LGHNA and CDR2 is YNFKEQ. Trimming shortened V by 3 bases and J by 3 bases, and 21 bases separated the two germline ends. The CDR3 covers 17 residues. The CDR3 DNA follows: TGTGCCAGCAGCCAGGTTATTACCGGGACCATAAGCTACGAGCAGTACTTC. Translating it yields CASSQVITGTISYEQYF.

This clonotype was counted ten times or more. The V and J genes are TRBV12-3 or TRBV12-4 and TRBJ1-4; no clear D. Trimming pared 6 bases from V and 8 bases from J, leaving 4 bases between. The CDR3 spans 10 residues. This chain's CDR3 is CASRGEKLFF. The CDR3 nucleotides read TGTGCCAGCAGAGGCGAAAAACTGTTTTTT.

Ten or more counts support this clonotype. V is TRBV19 and J is TRBJ2-2; the match to TRBD1 covers 9 bases. V lost 6 bases and J lost 5; bases outside the gene matches: 10. The length of the CDR3 is 16 residues. In germline, CDR1 is LNHDA, CDR2 SQIVND (reference sequence). Written as DNA, the CDR3 is TGTGCCAGTAGCGCTCCCGGGACAGGGCAAACCGGGGAGCTGTTTTTT. Protein sequence: CASSAPGTGQTGELFF.

There are many counts of this clonotype. V gene TRBV7-2 combines with J gene TRBJ1-2, with a weak D call TRBD1 (5 bases). Trimming shortened V by 5 bases and J by 5 bases, and 21 bases separated the two germline ends. Germline V gives CDR1 SGHTA, CDR2 FQGNSA. The CDR3 sequence is 16 residues long. In DNA, the CDR3 is TGTGCCAGCAGCGGCTACCGTTCGGGGGAGCCATATGGCTACACCTTC. Translated: CASSGYRSGEPYGYTF.

Comment on this clonotype: One junction end disagrees with the germline gene, perhaps due to a read error. The V and J genes are TRBV3-1 and TRBJ2-5; D perhaps matches TRBD2 (5 bases). Germline assignment: CDR1 LGHDT and CDR2 YNNKEL (reference sequence). This CDR3 has 15 residues. CDR3 amino acids: CACSQEEWVAETQYF. CDR3 coding DNA: TGTGCCTGCAGCCAAGAAGAATGGGTAGCGGAGACCCAGTACTTC.

This clonotype showed up many times. The chain links TRBV20-1 to TRBJ1-5; a possible D gene is TRBD1 (6 bases). The CDR3 length is 19 residues. The V end lost 0 bases, the J end lost 2 bases, and 23 bases lay between the germline ends. CDR1 and CDR2 from the germline V gene are DFQATT and SNEGSKA (reference sequence). As DNA, the CDR3 is TGCAGTGCTAGAGATCCGGCGGCGGGGGCTGGTTTGGGCAATCAGCCCCAGCATTTT. This encodes CSARDPAAGAGLGNQPQHF.

On this clonotype itself: With a much larger clone just one base away, this may be a read error. The J gene is TRBJ2-7, the V gene TRBV5-1; perhaps TRBD2 as D (6 bases). The CDR3 totals 14 residues. CDR1 is SGHRS and CDR2 is YFSETQ in the germline V gene. CDR3 in amino acids: CASSRTEGIYEHYF. CDR3 DNA: TGCGCCAGCAGTAGGACGGAGGGGATATACGAGCACTACTTC.

As regards this clonotype: A much larger clone differs from this one at a single base, so this may be a read error. V and J are TRBV27 and TRBJ1-1; the D gene is possibly TRBD1 (5 bases). The germline gives CDR1 MNHEY, CDR2 SMNVEV (reference sequence). The CDR3 consists of 15 residues. Between the trimmed V and J ends, which lost 3 bases and 4 bases, there was a span of 15 bases. The chain's CDR3 is CASSLYGTGATEAFF. CDR3 DNA: TGTGCCAGCAGTTTGTATGGGACCGGGGCCACTGAAGCTTTCTTT.

This clonotype was recorded many times. In DNA, the CDR3 is TGTGCCGCGAGCGGAAGCGGGGGCGTCAGAAACATTCAGTACTTC. It translates to CAASGSGGVRNIQYF. The rearrangement uses TRBV24-1 and TRBJ2-4, with 8 nucleotides matching TRBD2. Per germline, CDR1 KGHDR and CDR2 SFDVKD. The CDR3 is 15 residues long. V gave up 12 bases and J gave up 6 bases; unmatched junction bases: 15.

Only a few counts were recorded for this clonotype. The chain carries TRBV2 and TRBJ1-1; D not certain. V lost 3 bases, J lost 1 base, and 6 bases lay in between. The V gene's germline CDR1 is SNHLY and CDR2 FYNNEI. There are 13 residues in the CDR3. CDR3 sequence: CASSDWGNTEAFF. The DNA for the CDR3 is TGTGCCAGCAGTGACTGGGGGAACACTGAAGCTTTCTTT.

The J gene is TRBJ1-1, the V gene TRBV23-1; no definite D call. TRBV23-1 is filed as an ORF, its function uncertain. CDR3 length: 14 residues. The V end lost 4 bases, the J end lost 0 bases, and 9 bases lay between the germline ends. CDR3 region: CASSPGEMNTEAFF. The CDR3 DNA sequence: TGCGCCAGCAGTCCCGGGGAGATGAACACTGAAGCTTTCTTT.

This clonotype appeared many times. The rearrangement joins TRBV20-1 to TRBJ2-7, with D perhaps matching TRBD2 (6 bases). The V gene lost 5 bases and the J gene lost 9 bases, with 23 bases spanning the gap. The CDR3 runs to 14 residues. CDR1 DFQATT and CDR2 SNEGSKA come from the germline V gene (reference sequence). The CDR3 loop reads CSAETGTAPKGQYF. CDR3 in DNA: TGCAGTGCTGAAACCGGGACTGCGCCTAAAGGGCAGTACTTC.

The table lists this clonotype with many counts. The rearrangement uses TRBV28 and TRBJ2-1, with TRBD1 matching over 8 bases. After removal of 5 bases from V and 4 bases from J, the junction contained 10 bases not matched to a gene. This CDR3 has 16 residues. Germline V gene sequence: CDR1 MDHEN, CDR2 SYDVKM. The CDR3 spells CASSPGQGGPYNEQFF. The CDR3 coding sequence is TGTGCCAGCAGTCCCGGACAGGGTGGACCATACAATGAGCAGTTCTTC.